This T cell receptor (beta chain) emerged from a study of T-cell reconstitution after alpha-beta-depleted transplantation in children. Unique molecular identifiers were used in preparing the TCRbeta library. MiXCR, applied by TCRdb to the PCR reads, yields one record per CDR3 protein. The sample carries some 200,000 distinct CDR3 sequences, less than 15% recorded once. This clonotype was seen ten or more times. The clonotype originates from a human donor who donated a stem cell graft to a child with acute lymphoblastic leukemia. The sequences come from PBMCs from the stem cell graft donor, collected from the stem cell graft.

The CDR3 coding sequence is TGTGCCACCTCGGGACAGGGTAATCAGCCCCAGCATTTT. It is translated as CATSGQGNQPQHF. The gene calls are TRBV24-1 and TRBJ1-5; 9 bases agree with TRBD1. This CDR3 is built from 13 residues. Looked up from germline, CDR1 is KGHDR and CDR2 is SFDVKD. V lost 9 bases, J lost 4 bases, and 3 bases stayed unmatched.